The present entry profiles one TCR beta chain with its context. As yet, its antigen is unknown. These data come from a study of cytomegalovirus exposure and HLA in healthy donors. Study-level findings and limits: DRB1 showed the most TCR associations and HLA-C the fewest in a later analysis, as rates varied by HLA locus. Presence/absence analyses supposed approximately even sequencing depth among donors. Previous analysis showed most TCR beta V segments were productive about 87% or about 30% of the time.

Germline loops: CDR1 PRHDT, CDR2 FYEKMQ (reference sequence). Trimming pared 4 bases from V and 2 bases from J, leaving 12 bases between. The CDR3 length is 15 residues. Primers: 60 Vbeta forward and 13 Jbeta reverse. Clones were sequenced by immunoSEQ multiplex PCR, and TCRdb holds only the in-frame ones, with some missing. This table has approximately 95,000 clones, 78% appearing once. J is TRBJ2-1 and V is TRBV13; a possible D gene is TRBD2 (5 bases). This clonotype originated in a woman aged 40 to 50 in good health and CMV-seropositive. Sequencing input: PBMCs. DNA for the CDR3: TGTGCCAGCAGCTGGGCTAGTAGCGCCTACAATGAGCAGTTCTTC. Encoded protein: CASSWASSAYNEQFF.